These 24 T cell receptor beta chains originate from one sample sequenced in a study of CD4 T cells in relation to SARS-CoV-2 and coronaviruses. The assay was immunoSEQ multiplex PCR, and TCRdb's table has in-frame clones only and misses some. The sample contains under 13,000 clones, over 70% of which appear only once. The sample consisted of naive CD4+ T cells from PBMCs. Specified subset: naive CD4+ T cells isolated by negative enrichment. These receptors were obtained from an adult with COVID-19.

The rearrangement joins TRBV29-1 to TRBJ2-1; D remains ambiguous. The germline gives CDR1 SQVTM, CDR2 ANQGSEA. The CDR3 is made up of 12 amino acids. V was cut by 6 bases and J by 12 bases, with 18 bases left in between. CDR3 region: CSVIEGTRVQFF. The CDR3 nucleotides are TGCAGCGTGATCGAAGGAACACGGGTGCAGTTCTTC.

The V and J genes are TRBV7-2 and TRBJ2-2, with D perhaps TRBD1 or TRBD2 (6 bases each). V shed 2 bases and J shed 6 bases, with 10 bases lying between them. CDR1 and CDR2 from the germline V gene are SGHTA and FQGNSA. The length of the CDR3 is 14 residues. The CDR3, as DNA: TGTGCCAGCAGCTTAAGCCGGGGGCCCGGGGAGCTGTTTTTT. Translated: CASSLSRGPGELFF. The complete variable domain, with remaining parts taken from reference TRBV7-2 and TRBJ2-2, reads GAGVSQSPSNKVTEKGKDVELRCDPISGHTALYWYRQSLGQGLEFLIYFQGNSAPDKSGLPSDRFSAERTGGSVSTLTIQRTQQEDSAVYLCASSLSRGPGELFFGEGSRLTVL.

CDR3 loop: CASSHGQGARYNEKLFF. The CDR3 region has the DNA TGTGCCAGCAGCCACGGACAGGGGGCGCGGTATAATGAAAAACTGTTTTTT. V usage is TRBV3-1 (or the pseudogene TRBV3-2) and J usage is TRBJ1-4; 11 bases are a match to TRBD1. CDR1 is LGHDT, CDR2 YNNKEL, per germline (reference sequence). The V gene end was trimmed by 3 bases and the J gene end by 4 bases; junction bases not matched to a gene: 7. CDR3 size: 17 residues.

The rearrangement uses TRBV9 and TRBJ2-1, with D hard to call. The CDR3 has 13 amino acids. From germline, CDR1 is SGDLS and CDR2 YYNGEE. Trimming shortened V by 4 bases and J by 0 bases, and 5 bases separated the two germline ends. The CDR3 coding sequence is TGTGCCAGCAGCCCTAGCTCCTACAATGAGCAGTTCTTC. Protein product: CASSPSSYNEQFF.

The chain couples TRBV2 to TRBJ1-1, with 10 nucleotides matching TRBD1. Germline values: CDR1 SNHLY, CDR2 FYNNEI. This CDR3 has 13 residues. With V trimmed by 6 bases and J by 4 bases, 2 bases remained unmatched. CDR3 in amino acids: CASRTGGPTEAFF. The CDR3 DNA follows: TGTGCCAGCAGGACAGGGGGCCCCACTGAAGCTTTCTTT.

This rearrangement joins TRBV27 to TRBJ2-1; D perhaps matches TRBD2 (5 bases). In germline, CDR1 is MNHEY, CDR2 SMNVEV (reference sequence). The CDR3 has 16 residues. V lost 9 bases and J 0 bases, leaving 18 bases between the germline ends. CDR3 nucleotide sequence: TGTGCCAGTGGGGAGTCGGTCACGAGCTCCTACAATGAGCAGTTCTTC. The encoded protein is CASGESVTSSYNEQFF.

The chain links TRBV6-5 to TRBJ1-5; 8 bases map to TRBD1. With 6 bases clipped from V and 1 base from J, the junction kept 5 bases outside the gene matches. Germline CDR1 and CDR2: MNHEY and SVGAGI. The CDR3 is made up of 15 amino acids. The DNA of the CDR3 is TGTGCCAGCAGCCAGACAGGGGTGAGCAATCAGCCCCAGCATTTT. Protein product: CASSQTGVSNQPQHF.

The V call is TRBV11-2, the J call TRBJ2-5, with 11 nucleotides matching TRBD2. In germline, CDR1 is SGHAT, CDR2 FQNNGV. With V trimmed by 4 bases and J by 4 bases, 5 bases remained unmatched. CDR3 size: 15 residues. CDR3 coding DNA: TGTGCCAGCAGCTCAAGACTAGCGGGGTTAGAGACCCAGTACTTC. As protein: CASSSRLAGLETQYF.

This rearrangement joins TRBV5-4 to TRBJ2-5, with 9 bases aligning to TRBD1. CDR1 and CDR2 from the germline V gene are SGHNT and YYREEE (reference sequence). The CDR3 consists of 15 residues. V shed 5 bases, J shed 1 base, and the junction held 6 bases outside the gene matches. Here the CDR3 reads CASRPQGASQETQYF. The CDR3 DNA reads as TGTGCCAGCAGGCCACAGGGGGCCAGCCAAGAGACCCAGTACTTC.

CDR3 loop: CASSFRGHQETQYF. The CDR3 DNA follows: TGTGCCAGCAGCTTCCGGGGGCACCAAGAGACCCAGTACTTC. The V and J genes are TRBV5-6 and TRBJ2-5; the D call may be TRBD1 or TRBD2 (6 bases each). V lost 2 bases and J lost 0, with 8 bases in between. The CDR3 covers 14 residues. Germline V gene data show CDR1 as SGHDT and CDR2 as YYEEEE.

The V and J genes are TRBV5-1 and TRBJ2-5; TRBD1 agrees at 12 bases. CDR1 is SGHRS and CDR2 is YFSETQ in the germline V gene. The V and J ends lost 7 bases and 5 bases, in that order; junction bases with no gene match: 12. This CDR3 spans 16 amino acids. This CDR3 reads CASLTGTGGAGETQYF. CDR3 coding DNA: TGCGCCAGCTTGACCGGGACAGGGGGCGCGGGGGAGACCCAGTACTTC.

The chain employs TRBV4-2 and TRBJ2-5; TRBD2 aligns across 14 bases. V was clipped by 0 bases and J by 0 bases; unmatched bases: 12. Germline V gene lookup returns CDR1 LGHNA and CDR2 YNFKEQ. The CDR3 runs 21 residues. CDR3 DNA: TGTGCCAGCAGCCAAGAAATAGGACTAGCGGGGGGCTTACAGTACCAAGAGACCCAGTACTTC. Its protein product is CASSQEIGLAGGLQYQETQYF.

The chain recombines TRBV9 with TRBJ1-6, with TRBD1 matching over 8 bases. With 0 bases clipped from V and 12 bases from J, the junction kept 8 bases outside the gene matches. Germline V lookup: CDR1 SGDLS, CDR2 YYNGEE. This CDR3 region has 15 residues. The DNA for the CDR3 is TGTGCCAGCAGCGTAGGACGTGGGACAGGCCTACCCCTCCACTTT. As protein: CASSVGRGTGLPLHF.

This chain uses TRBV6-5 with TRBJ2-7; possibly TRBD2 for D (6 bases). V was trimmed by 0 bases and J by 4 bases, leaving 16 bases between them. Germline CDR1 and CDR2: MNHEY and SVGAGI. There are 16 residues in the CDR3. CDR3 sequence: CASSYSGAGPQYEQYF. In nucleotides, the CDR3 is TGTGCCAGCAGTTACTCTGGGGCGGGGCCCCAGTACGAGCAGTACTTC.

This clone showed up just once. V is TRBV7-9 and J is TRBJ1-6; possible D gene TRBD1, 5 bases. V lost 5 bases, J lost 11 bases, and 16 bases lay in between. Germline V CDR1 and CDR2: SEHNR, FQNEAQ (reference sequence). This CDR3 spans 14 amino acids. In DNA form, the CDR3 reads TGTGCCAGCAGCCGCGACGGGGCTGATCCACCCCTCCACTTT. Translation: CASSRDGADPPLHF.

The V call is TRBV5-1, the J call TRBJ1-1; TRBD1 matches 7 bases. Germline V gene sequence: CDR1 SGHRS, CDR2 YFSETQ. There are 15 residues in the CDR3. With V trimmed by 4 bases and J by 0 bases, 6 bases remained unmatched. CDR3 coding DNA: TGCGCCAGCAGCGGCGGGACAGAACTGAACACTGAAGCTTTCTTT. Its protein is CASSGGTELNTEAFF.

This clone has just one count. The chain carries TRBV11-3 and TRBJ1-3; 7 positions match TRBD1. Trimming at V came to 5 bases and at J to 1 base, leaving 8 bases not matched to a gene. This CDR3 comprises 16 residues. Germline CDR1 reads SGHNT; CDR2 reads YENEEA. The CDR3 spells CASSARTGPSGNTIYF. The DNA for the CDR3 is TGTGCCAGCAGCGCCAGGACAGGTCCATCTGGAAACACCATATATTTT.

This clone has only a few counts. V and J are TRBV12-3 or TRBV12-4 and TRBJ2-2; D is undetermined. This CDR3 is 13 amino acids long. Deletions cut 6 bases from V and 6 bases from J, with 11 bases between. The CDR3 reads CASRHGLPGELFF. The CDR3 nucleotides are TGTGCCAGCAGACACGGGCTTCCCGGGGAGCTGTTTTTT.

The chain couples TRBV6-2 or TRBV6-3 to TRBJ2-3, with D tentatively TRBD2 (6 bases). From germline, CDR1 is MNHEY and CDR2 SVGEGT. The CDR3 covers 15 residues. Trimming stripped 0 bases from V and 4 bases from J, with 11 bases between. The CDR3 DNA is TGTGCCAGCAGTTACTCGGCGGGGCTCTCAGATACGCAGTATTTT. It translates to CASSYSAGLSDTQYF.

This clone occurred once. The chain carries TRBV5-1 and TRBJ2-1, with D possibly being TRBD2 (6 bases). This CDR3 comprises 16 residues. Looked up from germline, CDR1 is SGHRS and CDR2 is YFSETQ. V lost 3 bases, J lost 1 base, and 14 bases lay in between. CDR3 nucleotides: TGCGCCAGCAGCTGGGGACGGAGGGATTCCTACAATGAGCAGTTCTTC. Translation: CASSWGRRDSYNEQFF.

The rearrangement links TRBV6-5 to TRBJ1-2; maybe TRBD1 (5 bases). Looked up from germline, CDR1 is MNHEY and CDR2 is SVGAGI. Trimming removed 2 bases at V and 7 bases at J, with 11 bases between. The CDR3 contains 13 residues. The CDR3 DNA reads as TGTGCCAGCAGTTACGACAGTATCGTTGGCTACACCTTC. Residues: CASSYDSIVGYTF.

The chain joins TRBV7-2 to TRBJ2-1; D uncertain. The CDR3 runs to 12 residues. The V end was cut by 0 bases, the J end by 4 bases, with 1 base between. Germline loops: CDR1 SGHTA, CDR2 FQGNSA. The CDR3 loop reads CASSLAYNEQFF. In DNA, the CDR3 is TGTGCCAGCAGCTTAGCGTACAATGAGCAGTTCTTC.

V usage is TRBV5-8 and J usage is TRBJ2-1; TRBD2 agrees at 16 bases. The CDR3 has 18 residues. V lost 4 bases to trimming and J lost 7 bases; unmatched junction nucleotides: 11. Germline loops: CDR1 SGHTS, CDR2 YDEGEE. This CDR3 is CASSPGLAGGHFGNEQFF. Here the CDR3 DNA reads TGTGCCAGCAGCCCGGGACTAGCGGGGGGGCATTTCGGGAATGAGCAGTTCTTC.

The CDR3 reads CASSRDRNEQYF. The DNA for the CDR3 is TGCGCCAGCAGCCGGGACCGAAACGAGCAGTACTTC. The chain couples TRBV5-1 to TRBJ2-7; either TRBD1 or TRBD2 may fit D (5 bases each). Germline V gives CDR1 SGHRS, CDR2 YFSETQ. The CDR3 consists of 12 residues. Trimming took 4 bases from V and 5 from J, leaving 10 bases between them.